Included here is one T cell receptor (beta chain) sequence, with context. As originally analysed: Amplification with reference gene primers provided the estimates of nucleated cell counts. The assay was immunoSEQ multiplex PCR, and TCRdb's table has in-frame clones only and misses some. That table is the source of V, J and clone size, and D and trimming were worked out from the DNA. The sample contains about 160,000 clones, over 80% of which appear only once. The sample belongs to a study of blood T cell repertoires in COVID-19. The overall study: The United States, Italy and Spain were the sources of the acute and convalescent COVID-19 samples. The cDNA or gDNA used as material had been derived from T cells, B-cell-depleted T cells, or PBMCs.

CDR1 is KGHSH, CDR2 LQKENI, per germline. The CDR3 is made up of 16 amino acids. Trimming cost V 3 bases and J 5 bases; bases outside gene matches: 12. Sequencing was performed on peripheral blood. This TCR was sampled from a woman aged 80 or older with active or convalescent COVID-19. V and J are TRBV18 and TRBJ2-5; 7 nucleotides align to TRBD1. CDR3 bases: TGTGCCAGCTCACCCCTTCCTCTGACAGGGTGGGAGACCCAGTACTTC. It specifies CASSPLPLTGWETQYF. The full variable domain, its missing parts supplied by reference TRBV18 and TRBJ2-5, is NAGVMQNPRHLVRRRGQEARLRCSPMKGHSHVYWYRQLPEEGLKFMVYLQKENIIDESGMPKERFSAEFPKEGPSILRIQQVVRGDSAAYFCASSPLPLTGWETQYFGPGTRLLVL.